The TCR beta chain under discussion was sequenced for a study of chemoradiotherapy in HPV16-positive cancers. General study results and limits: During treatment, candidate HPV-specific clones and E7-related motifs expanded in tumor.

V shed 0 bases and J 6 bases; nucleotides not matched to a gene: 10. The germline CDR1 and CDR2 sequences are SGHRS and YFSETQ. There are 17 residues in the CDR3. Concerning this clone itself: Its antigen is not known.

The data were produced by immunoSEQ multiplex PCR, yet TCRdb's version contains in-frame clones alone and is incomplete. The table lists around 20,000 clones, roughly 89% of them singletons. Source: blood, taken from a patient who underwent chemoradiotherapy. This sequence joins TRBV5-1 and TRBJ2-1, with TRBD2 matching over 9 bases. The receptor was isolated from a human donor with HPV-associated anogenital cancer. The CDR3 region is CASSLARGASGVNEQFF. In nucleotides, the CDR3 is TGCGCCAGCAGCTTGGCCAGGGGGGCTAGCGGGGTCAATGAGCAGTTCTTC.